The 11 T cell receptor beta chains presented below share a single source sample, sequenced in a study of blood T cell repertoires in COVID-19. Produced via immunoSEQ multiplex PCR; TCRdb's table is partial and in-frame only. Here the sample spans more than 150,000 clones, about 95% being singletons. The specimen was peripheral blood. The receptors were gathered from a man between 25 and 39 years old with COVID-19, enrolled during active disease.

On this clone itself: Other DNA variants within this sample encode the same CDR3. This chain joins TRBV7-3 and TRBJ2-3, with a possible D match to TRBD2 (5 bases). Germline V gene data show CDR1 as SGHTA and CDR2 as FQGTGA. Trimming took 2 bases from V and 1 from J, leaving 7 bases between them. The CDR3 is made up of 14 amino acids. CDR3 sequence: CASSLAGGTDTQYF. The CDR3 nucleotides are TGTGCCAGCAGCTTAGCCGGGGGCACAGATACGCAGTATTTT.

The V call is TRBV18, the J call TRBJ2-1; 9 bases are a match to TRBD2. Germline values: CDR1 KGHSH, CDR2 LQKENI. Germline trimming cut 3 bases from V and 10 bases from J; bases unmatched to any gene: 13. The CDR3 totals 16 residues. The CDR3 is CASSPESGGSLGEQFF. The CDR3 DNA is TGTGCCAGCTCACCGGAAAGCGGGGGGTCACTGGGGGAGCAGTTCTTC.

This clone was picked up a small number of times. The rearrangement links TRBV24-1 to TRBJ2-2; D might be TRBD1 (6 bases). V was trimmed by 0 bases and J by 8 bases, leaving 21 bases between them. The CDR3 is 18 residues long. Germline-derived CDR1 and CDR2 are KGHDR and SFDVKD. The chain's CDR3 is CATSDLAAHRVEVGELFF. In nucleotides, the CDR3 is TGTGCCACCAGTGATTTGGCCGCCCACAGGGTAGAGGTGGGGGAGCTGTTTTTT.

This chain connects TRBV11-2 to TRBJ1-1; D uncertain. This CDR3 has 14 residues. With 2 bases removed from V and 0 bases from J, the gap between germline ends came to 7 bases. Germline CDR1 and CDR2: SGHAT and FQNNGV. CDR3 in amino acids: CASSLWEVNTEAFF. The CDR3 nucleotides are TGTGCCAGCAGCTTATGGGAGGTGAACACTGAAGCTTTCTTT.

The chain has TRBV6-5 and TRBJ1-5, with D uncertain. CDR1 is MNHEY, CDR2 SVGAGI, per germline. V lost 5 bases, J lost 7 bases, and 12 bases lay in between. The CDR3 totals 13 residues. The CDR3 sequence: CASSQVGDQPQHF. The CDR3 DNA is TGTGCCAGCAGTCAGGTGGGTGACCAGCCCCAGCATTTT.

The gene calls are TRBV7-9 and TRBJ2-3, with no clear D. The CDR3 has 15 amino acids. V lost 5 bases, J lost 3 bases, and 15 bases lay in between. Germline lookup yields CDR1 SEHNR and CDR2 FQNEAQ (reference sequence). Written as DNA, the CDR3 is TGTGCCAGCAGCCTTAACCCCCTGGAGACAGATACGCAGTATTTT. Its translation is CASSLNPLETDTQYF.

The chain carries TRBV27 and TRBJ1-5; 7 bases line up with TRBD1. CDR1 and CDR2 from the germline V gene are MNHEY and SMNVEV (reference sequence). This CDR3 is 14 amino acids long. V gave up 4 bases and J gave up 0 bases; unmatched junction bases: 0. The CDR3 region is CASSSGGSNQPQHF. The CDR3 region has the DNA TGTGCCAGCAGTTCAGGGGGTAGCAATCAGCCCCAGCATTTT.

The rearrangement links TRBV7-9 to TRBJ2-3; D is unresolved. Germline CDR1 SEHNR, CDR2 FQNEAQ (reference sequence). The length of the CDR3 is 13 residues. Trimming took 5 bases from V and 4 from J, leaving 10 bases between them. In nucleotides, the CDR3 is TGTGCCAGCAGCCGATCCTCAGCAGATACGCAGTATTTT. Residues: CASSRSSADTQYF.

The chain couples TRBV6-6 to TRBJ2-2; TRBD2 agrees at 11 bases. The CDR3 covers 16 residues. Trimming cost V 6 bases and J 4 bases; bases outside gene matches: 7. The germline CDR1 and CDR2 sequences are MNHNY and SVGAGI (reference sequence). The CDR3 loop is CASSQRLAGITGELFF. As DNA, the CDR3 is TGTGCCAGCAGCCAAAGACTAGCGGGGATCACCGGGGAGCTGTTTTTT.

The chain has TRBV10-3 and TRBJ1-1; 8 bases map to TRBD1. J lost 5 bases, V lost 11 bases, and 7 bases had no gene match. Germline assignment: CDR1 ENHRY and CDR2 SYGVKD. The CDR3 extends over 12 amino acids. The CDR3 loop reads CAAQGARTEAFF. DNA for the CDR3: TGTGCCGCCCAGGGGGCTCGGACTGAAGCTTTCTTT.

This chain uses TRBV7-6 with TRBJ1-6; D might be TRBD1 (6 bases). The V gene lost 1 base and the J gene lost 6 bases, with 10 bases spanning the gap. The CDR3 totals 15 residues. Germline V gene lookup returns CDR1 SGHVS and CDR2 FNYEAQ. CDR3 DNA: TGTGCCAGCAGCTTAGGGGGACACAGTAATTCACCCCTCCACTTT. Its translation: CASSLGGHSNSPLHF. The full variable domain, completed using reference TRBV7-6 and TRBJ1-6, is GAGVSQSPRYKVTKRGQDVALRCDPISGHVSLYWYRQALGQGPEFLTYFNYEAQQDKSGLPNDRFSAERPEGSISTLTIQRTEQRDSAMYRCASSLGGHSNSPLHFGNGTRLTVT.